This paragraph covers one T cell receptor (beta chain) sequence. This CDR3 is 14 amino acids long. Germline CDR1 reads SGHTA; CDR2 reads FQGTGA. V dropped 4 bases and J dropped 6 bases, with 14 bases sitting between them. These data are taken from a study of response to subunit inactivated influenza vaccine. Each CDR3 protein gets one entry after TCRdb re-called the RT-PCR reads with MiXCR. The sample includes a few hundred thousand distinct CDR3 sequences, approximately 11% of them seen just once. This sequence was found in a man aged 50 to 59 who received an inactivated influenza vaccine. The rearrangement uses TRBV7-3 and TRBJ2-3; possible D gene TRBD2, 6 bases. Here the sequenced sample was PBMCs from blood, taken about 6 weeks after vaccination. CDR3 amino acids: CASSSGLYSDTQYF. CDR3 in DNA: TGTGCCAGCAGCTCGGGACTGTACTCCGATACGCAGTATTTT.